This T cell receptor (beta chain) was found in a study of cytomegalovirus exposure and HLA in healthy donors. Across the whole study: Of the donors genotyped, several hundred in all, 75% to 85% fell in the Caucasian-associated ancestry cluster.

V was pared by 5 bases and J by 4 bases, with 4 bases of the junction left unmatched. Per the germline V gene, CDR1 is MDHEN and CDR2 is SYDVKM. The CDR3 sequence is 14 residues long. A note on this clone: What it recognizes is unknown.

Study findings and constraints: The investigators catalogued 164 TCR beta chains as cytomegalovirus-associated. Some V segments, including TRBV6-2 and TRBV6-3, were excluded as indistinguishable. A later analysis found most CMV-associated TCR beta chains apparently HLA-restricted.

The PCR had 60 Vbeta and 13 Jbeta primers. Assay: immunoSEQ multiplex PCR; the TCRdb copy retains only in-frame clones and omits some. The sample lists about 200,000 clones; roughly 72% were seen once. Sample: PBMCs. The TCR originated in a young man in good health and CMV-seronegative. The chain uses TRBV28 and TRBJ2-1, with 8 bases that match TRBD2. The CDR3 DNA reads TGTGCCAGCAGTCGACTAGCGTCTTACAATGAGCAGTTCTTC. Its protein product is CASSRLASYNEQFF.